This TCR beta chain was captured by sequencing in a study of blood T cell repertoires in COVID-19. CDR3 length: 16 residues. The germline V gene encodes CDR1 SGHRS and CDR2 YFSETQ. V was pared by 0 bases and J by 0 bases, with 9 bases between. Sequenced by immunoSEQ multiplex PCR; TCRdb stores in-frame clones only, minus some. The table lists under 350,000 clones, around nine tenths of them singletons. The clonotype originates from a woman younger than 30 who had recovered from COVID-19. The sequenced sample consisted of PBMCs or T cells enriched from blood (not recorded which). The chain couples TRBV5-1 to TRBJ2-2, with D perhaps TRBD1 (6 bases). The CDR3 DNA is TGCGCCAGCAGCTTGGGATGGACAGCGAACACCGGGGAGCTGTTTTTT. Its protein product is CASSLGWTANTGELFF.